One T cell receptor (beta chain) is described in this entry. Its antigen remains unidentified. Donors in the study were healthy people who gave bone marrow. This entry comes from a study of cytomegalovirus exposure and HLA in healthy donors. The PCR was carried out with 60 Vbeta primers and 13 Jbeta primers. Generated by immunoSEQ multiplex PCR, the TCRdb table keeps only in-frame clones and is missing some. Its clone listing holds 200,000 to 250,000 clones. Study-wide results and caveats: Most TCR sequences were seen very rarely across donors, but some public TCRs occurred in many.

There are 14 residues in the CDR3. The V end lost 8 bases, the J end lost 3 bases, and 13 bases lay between the germline ends. Germline loops: CDR1 SNHLY, CDR2 FYNNEI. This sequence joins TRBV2 and TRBJ2-2; a weak D match, TRBD1 (5 bases). The TCR comes from a woman in her 30s in good health and CMV-seropositive. Sequences were obtained from PBMCs. The CDR3, as DNA: TGTGCCAGCCTCGGCAGGGCGGACACCGGGGAGCTGTTTTTT. Protein sequence: CASLGRADTGELFF.